This TCR beta chain was captured in a study of T-cell memory formation after mild COVID-19. Study results and limitations: There was a balanced CD4/CD8 profile in clones contracting day 15 to 85, and later expanders leaned CD4+. Among contracting clones, CD4+ were mainly CM/EM and CD8+ enriched in EMRA. In pre-infection memory, a portion of responding clones appeared, which suggested that cross-reactive memory joined.

Only a few counts were recorded for this clonotype. Its specificity is not known. With constant-segment primers, 5'RACE yielded cDNA libraries of TCR alpha and TCR beta that carried sample barcodes and UMIs. In TCRdb, the 5' RACE reads were re-called with MiXCR into one record per CDR3 protein. This table holds some 450,000 distinct CDR3 sequences, about 19% found once. Germline V CDR1 and CDR2: SGHTA, FQGTGA. J lost 3 bases, V lost 5 bases, and 9 bases had no gene match. The CDR3 runs to 17 residues. The chain carries TRBV7-3 and TRBJ2-1; 11 bases match TRBD2. This receptor was identified in an adult woman who had mild COVID-19 (a few samples of this study predate the infection). Cell type and time point are not known. The sample consisted of PBMCs or a T cell subset sorted from them (not recorded which). The CDR3 loop is CASSPSGGLAGYNEQFF. The CDR3 bases are TGTGCCAGCAGCCCCTCAGGAGGACTAGCGGGCTACAATGAGCAGTTCTTC.